This is a list of T cell receptor beta chains from one sample in a study of blood T cell repertoires in COVID-19. This table comes from immunoSEQ multiplex PCR, and its TCRdb copy is limited to in-frame clones, with some not included. This table has about 190,000 clones, about 85% appearing once. Sequencing was done on a sample of peripheral blood. The origin of the receptors is a human donor in a cohort sampled during active COVID-19. CDR3s include the opening cysteine and the closing phenylalanine or tryptophan. The D gene is left open where the match is weak.

v_gene	d_gene	j_gene	CDR3aa
TRBV11-2	TRBD2	TRBJ2-1	CASSFLAGGPYNEQFF
TRBV25-1	.	TRBJ2-1	CASSELVHEQFF
TRBV18	.	TRBJ2-3	CASSPELEADTQYF
TRBV6-5	TRBD1	TRBJ2-3	CASNRQGADTQYF
TRBV11-2	TRBD1	TRBJ1-1	CASSLRAGGQGFEGTEAFF
TRBV30	.	TRBJ1-3	CAWSVGHSGNTIYF
TRBV7-8	TRBD1	TRBJ1-2	CASSLGSRRGRGYTF
TRBV2	TRBD1	TRBJ2-1	CASGTGLYEQFF
TRBV19	.	TRBJ2-7	CASSIGPAATYEQYF
TRBV4-2	TRBD1	TRBJ2-6	CASSQDRGQVISGANVLTF
TRBV3-1/TRBV3-2	TRBD2	TRBJ2-1	CASSLWRERSYNEQFF
TRBV6-5	.	TRBJ1-1	CASSLTGLNTEAFF
TRBV3-1/TRBV3-2	TRBD1	TRBJ1-3	CASSPTGTELSGNTIYF
TRBV19	.	TRBJ2-1	CASSIVGRDNEQFF
TRBV2	TRBD1	TRBJ1-1	CASSELGQSLNTEAFF
TRBV25-1	.	TRBJ2-7	CASRAGAYEQYF
TRBV5-4	.	TRBJ2-7	CASSLGENSYEQYF
TRBV5-1	.	TRBJ1-1	CASSQGFNTEAFF
TRBV28	.	TRBJ2-7	CASSLPARSYEQYF
TRBV5-4	.	TRBJ2-2	CASSPERAHTGELFF
TRBV5-1	TRBD2	TRBJ2-3	CASSPSGRLNTDTQYF
TRBV19	.	TRBJ2-2	CATSWQGRNTGELFF
TRBV24-1	.	TRBJ2-3	CATSVSAATDTQYF
TRBV5-1	.	TRBJ2-6	CASTQSGANVLTF
TRBV6-5	TRBD2	TRBJ2-2	CASRTAGVNTGELFF
TRBV5-1	.	TRBJ1-5	CASSPDSGNQPQHF
TRBV3-1/TRBV3-2	.	TRBJ2-3	CASSQVSDTQYF
TRBV5-8	.	TRBJ2-7	CASTLRAGYEQYF
TRBV5-1	.	TRBJ1-5	CASSLAGLGNQPQHF
TRBV3-1/TRBV3-2	TRBD2	TRBJ2-1	CASSPSGGDYNEQFF
TRBV19	.	TRBJ1-5	CATGEGYQPQHF
TRBV6-4	.	TRBJ2-1	CASSEVALDEQFF
TRBV2	.	TRBJ2-6	CASSEALGISGANVLTF
TRBV4-1	.	TRBJ1-2	CASSQGGVLYGYTF
TRBV9	.	TRBJ2-1	CASMRQQGSYNEQFF
TRBV30	TRBD1	TRBJ2-5	CAWSVGTGPETQYF
TRBV6-6	TRBD1	TRBJ1-5	CASSGQGAQVNQPQHF
TRBV3-1/TRBV3-2	.	TRBJ1-4	CASSYRARTFRGENEKLFF
TRBV6-6	TRBD2	TRBJ2-1	CASTQTSGAYNEQFF
TRBV3-1/TRBV3-2	.	TRBJ2-4	CASSRNSENIQYF
TRBV14	.	TRBJ2-2	CASSLDTGSTGELFF
TRBV6-6	.	TRBJ2-1	CASTSNNEQFF
TRBV6-5	TRBD1	TRBJ1-5	CASSAYRGSGQPQHF
TRBV2	TRBD2	TRBJ2-1	CASSSGPGGPYNEQFF
TRBV5-1	TRBD1	TRBJ1-2	CASSVRQGAHYGYTF
TRBV5-1	.	TRBJ1-1	CASSLRGVNTEAFF
TRBV5-1	.	TRBJ2-2	CASRPHEGPVGGELFF
TRBV7-8	.	TRBJ1-6	CASSLASWTINSPLHF
TRBV28	TRBD1	TRBJ2-7	CASSLGQHYEQYF
TRBV18	TRBD1	TRBJ1-2	CASSPNDRDSQFYGYTF
TRBV5-1	.	TRBJ1-1	CASSLTQANTEAFF
TRBV9	TRBD2	TRBJ2-4	CASSSGLAGETTKNIQYF
TRBV28	.	TRBJ2-5	CASSSRQAETQYF
TRBV28	TRBD2	TRBJ2-1	CASSSPGRGNREQFF
TRBV7-9	TRBD2	TRBJ2-1	CASRYPGTSGTFEQFF
TRBV3-1/TRBV3-2	.	TRBJ2-1	CASSPPRPADSYNEQFF
TRBV7-9	TRBD1	TRBJ2-2	CASSRQTGDGSGELFF
TRBV28	TRBD1	TRBJ2-3	CASSETGQVTDTQYF
TRBV11-2	.	TRBJ2-5	CASSGPLQGLGETQYF
TRBV29-1	TRBD2	TRBJ2-5	CSDFLYSGAETQYF